A selection of T cell receptor beta chains follows, all from one sample in a study of blood T cell repertoires in COVID-19. The data were produced by immunoSEQ multiplex PCR, yet TCRdb's version contains in-frame clones alone and is incomplete. The table shows some 410,000 clones, with 88% occurring only once. Sequencing input: PBMCs or T cells enriched from blood (not recorded which). The receptors derive from a woman between 25 and 40 years old with acute COVID-19. Each CDR3 is given with its conserved first and last residue. The order of the fields is clone size, J gene, CDR3 length, D gene, V gene, CDR3 protein, CDR3 DNA. The D gene is left open where the match is weak. Size is stated for part of the rows, as once, few or many counts, or as a class when the clone is expanded.

. TRBJ2-2 17 TRBD2 TRBV10-3 CAIRVPGLDVLSGELFF TGTGCCATCAGGGTCCCGGGACTAGATGTTTTAAGTGGGGAGCTGTTTTTT
once TRBJ1-1 15 . TRBV19 CASSIGGYISLEAFF TGTGCCAGTAGTATCGGCGGCTATATATCCCTAGAAGCTTTCTTT
. TRBJ1-1 13 . TRBV20-1 CSASQGMNTEAFF TGCAGTGCTAGTCAGGGAATGAACACTGAAGCTTTCTTT
. TRBJ2-3 19 TRBD2 TRBV7-3 CASSNKKRGALIFTDTQYF TGTGCCAGCAGCAATAAGAAGCGGGGGGCGTTGATATTCACAGATACGCAGTATTTT
. TRBJ2-3 13 TRBD2 TRBV12-3/TRBV12-4 CASSLKEGGTQYF TGTGCCAGCAGTTTAAAGGAGGGAGGGACGCAGTATTTT
. TRBJ2-1 14 . TRBV7-2 CASSLAGGYNEQFF TGTGCCAGCAGCTTAGCGGGGGGTTACAATGAGCAGTTCTTC
. TRBJ2-2 15 . TRBV5-1 CASSLAGGNTGELFF TGCGCCAGCAGCTTGGCCGGGGGAAACACCGGGGAGCTGTTTTTT
. TRBJ1-2 15 TRBD1 TRBV28 CASSRPGTVSRGYTF TGTGCCAGCAGCCGCCCCGGGACAGTATCTCGAGGCTACACCTTC
. TRBJ2-3 15 TRBD2 TRBV5-1 CASTPSGGAADTQYF TGCGCCAGCACTCCTAGCGGGGGGGCAGCAGATACGCAGTATTTT
. TRBJ1-5 14 TRBD1 TRBV20-1 CSASLQGVNQPQHF TGCAGTGCTAGTTTGCAGGGGGTTAATCAGCCCCAGCATTTT
once TRBJ2-7 14 . TRBV7-9 CASSLAGKAYEQYF TGTGCCAGCAGCTTGGCAGGGAAGGCCTACGAGCAGTACTTC
. TRBJ2-1 15 TRBD1 TRBV6-5 CASRPGQGIPDEQFF TGTGCCAGCAGGCCCGGACAGGGGATCCCCGATGAGCAGTTCTTC
once TRBJ1-2 15 . TRBV4-2 CASSQDVTATRGYTF TGTGCCAGCAGCCAAGATGTGACCGCGACTAGGGGCTACACCTTC
once TRBJ1-5 16 . TRBV7-3 CASNAVGGGLNQPQHF TGTGCCAGCAACGCGGTCGGCGGAGGACTCAATCAGCCCCAGCATTTT
. TRBJ1-1 15 TRBD1 TRBV18 CASSPPGGMNTEAFF TGTGCCAGCTCACCACCAGGGGGCATGAACACTGAAGCTTTCTTT
. TRBJ1-1 12 . TRBV10-3 CAITGGNTEAFF TGTGCCATCACGGGGGGGAACACTGAAGCTTTCTTT
. TRBJ2-4 14 . TRBV29-1 CSVTGGEAKNIQYF TGCAGCGTTACGGGGGGCGAAGCCAAAAACATTCAGTACTTC
. TRBJ2-7 12 . TRBV6-2/TRBV6-3 CASSSTVYEQYF TGTGCCAGCAGCTCAACAGTATACGAGCAGTACTTC
. TRBJ1-5 15 TRBD1 TRBV19 CASSKDRLGNQPQHF TGTGCCAGTAGTAAGGACAGGCTCGGCAATCAGCCCCAGCATTTT
. TRBJ1-6 14 TRBD1 TRBV5-1 CASRAGQGNSPLHF TGCGCCAGCAGGGCGGGACAGGGAAATTCACCCCTCCACTTT
. TRBJ2-2 15 TRBD2 TRBV29-1 CSVKDGGAISGELFF TGCAGCGTTAAGGACGGGGGGGCCATCTCCGGGGAGCTGTTTTTT
. TRBJ2-5 14 TRBD1 TRBV5-1 CASRDRGSGETQYF TGCGCCAGCCGAGACAGGGGGTCTGGAGAGACCCAGTACTTC
. TRBJ2-7 16 . TRBV5-1 CASSSGFFSDTHEQYF TGCGCCAGCAGCTCCGGTTTTTTTTCGGACACCCACGAGCAGTACTTC
. TRBJ2-5 15 TRBD2 TRBV3-1/TRBV3-2 CASSQRAGGQETQYF TGTGCCAGCAGCCAGAGGGCGGGGGGGCAAGAGACCCAGTACTTC
. TRBJ1-5 17 TRBD1 TRBV19 CASSIGSPGQVNQPQHF TGTGCCAGTAGTATCGGTTCCCCCGGACAGGTCAATCAGCCCCAGCATTTT
. TRBJ1-2 12 . TRBV2 CASSDEGNVHTF TGTGCCAGCAGTGATGAGGGAAACGTTCACACCTTC
. TRBJ1-2 14 . TRBV6-4 CASSDLNRAGGYTF TGTGCCAGCAGTGACTTAAACAGGGCTGGTGGCTACACCTTC
. TRBJ2-5 16 . TRBV7-7 CASSSSGGQGLETQYF TGTGCCAGCAGCTCTAGTGGGGGCCAGGGTTTAGAGACCCAGTACTTC